These 14 T cell receptor beta chains came from one sample sequenced in a study of human T cells and chemical hapten exposure. Time point given: patch test 3, about 24 weeks after DPC sensitization. Treatment specified: therapeutic diphenylcyclopropenone sensitization with weekly scalp DPC. TCRdb re-analysed the RACE reads in MiXCR, keeping a single row per CDR3 protein. The data hold roughly 100,000 distinct CDR3 sequences, with about 34% observed a single time. The specimen was whole blood, collected in connection with sensitization to the hapten diphenylcyclopropenone (DPC). Source of these receptors: a man in his forties or fifties with alopecia areata. Some clones in this sample may be carry-over from other donors' samples.

This clonotype appeared a few times. The junction does not match germline at one end; this may be a read error. The chain is built from TRBV29-1 and TRBJ2-7; TRBD1 aligns across 9 bases. Germline assignment: CDR1 SQVTM and CDR2 ANQGSEA. This CDR3 spans 12 amino acids. The CDR3 region is CSVEGQGLEQYF. DNA of the CDR3: TGCAGCGTGGAAGGACAGGGGCTAGAGCAGTACTTC.

The V and J genes are TRBV20-1 and TRBJ2-1; D gene ambiguous. CDR3 length: 14 amino acids. V was clipped by 1 base and J by 1 base, with 8 bases between them. Germline values: CDR1 DFQATT, CDR2 SNEGSKA (reference sequence). CDR3 in amino acids: CSARGPVSYNEQFF. CDR3 coding DNA: TGCAGTGCTAGAGGTCCTGTATCCTACAATGAGCAGTTCTTC.

V is TRBV7-9 and J is TRBJ1-6; D unclear. V was cut by 1 base and J by 8 bases, with 15 bases left in between. Germline V gene lookup returns CDR1 SEHNR and CDR2 FQNEAQ (reference sequence). This CDR3 is built from 16 residues. CDR3 residues: CASSLGAGLVDSPLHF. CDR3 sequence (DNA): TGTGCCAGCAGCTTAGGGGCAGGCCTGGTTGATTCACCCCTCCACTTT.

The table lists this clonotype with a few counts. The chain couples TRBV28 to TRBJ2-7; D is perhaps TRBD1 (5 bases). Trimming removed 2 bases at V and 5 bases at J, with 19 bases between. The CDR3 length is 16 residues. Germline values: CDR1 MDHEN, CDR2 SYDVKM. The CDR3 is CASSLGVRGSLDEQYF. The DNA of the CDR3 is TGTGCCAGCAGTTTAGGAGTAAGGGGTAGCCTAGACGAGCAGTACTTC.

This chain connects TRBV6-5 to TRBJ2-7; perhaps D is TRBD1 or TRBD2 (5 bases each). V was trimmed by 2 bases and J by 2 bases, leaving 13 bases between them. Germline lookup yields CDR1 MNHEY and CDR2 SVGAGI. This CDR3 is 15 amino acids long. CDR3 nucleotides: TGTGCCAGCAGTTACGGGGCTAGCCTTACCTACGAGCAGTACGTC. Residues: CASSYGASLTYEQYV.

The CDR3 sequence is CASSLGGAGNQPQHF. Here the CDR3 DNA reads TGTGCCAGCAGTTTAGGGGGGGCTGGCAATCAGCCCCAGCATTTT. This sequence joins TRBV12-3 or TRBV12-4 and TRBJ1-5, with a weak D call TRBD1 (6 bases). The CDR3 length is 15 residues. V was clipped by 1 base and J by 2 bases, with 9 bases between them.

This clonotype was observed a few times. This chain uses TRBV6-5 with TRBJ2-3, with D possibly matching TRBD2 (6 bases). V was shortened by 8 bases and J by 1 base, with 10 bases between the two germline ends. The CDR3 consists of 13 residues. From germline, CDR1 is MNHEY and CDR2 SVGAGI. CDR3 coding DNA: TGTGCCAGCCGGGACTTGGGCACAGATACGCAGTATTTT. Encoded protein: CASRDLGTDTQYF.

This rearrangement joins TRBV29-1 to TRBJ2-2, with unresolved D. CDR1 is SQVTM, CDR2 ANQGSEA, per germline. The V and J ends lost 4 bases and 3 bases respectively, with 9 bases between them. The CDR3 length is 13 residues. The CDR3 loop is CSVVSGDTGELFF. CDR3 nucleotide sequence: TGCAGCGTTGTTTCTGGCGACACCGGGGAGCTGTTTTTT.

This clonotype was found a few times. CDR3 residues: CASSFPTYEQFF. The CDR3 nucleotides read TGTGCCAGCAGTTTTCCTACTTATGAGCAGTTCTTC. This chain connects TRBV27 to TRBJ2-1; D unresolved. The germline CDR1 and CDR2 sequences are MNHEY and SMNVEV (reference sequence). The V gene lost 3 bases and the J gene lost 8 bases, with 8 bases spanning the gap. The CDR3 is made up of 12 amino acids.

This rearrangement joins TRBV5-1 to TRBJ2-5; tentative D call: TRBD1 (6 bases). The V end was cut by 6 bases, the J end by 1 base, with 10 bases between. Germline V CDR1 and CDR2: SGHRS, YFSETQ. The length of the CDR3 is 13 residues. The CDR3 here is CASTYRVQETQYF. The DNA for the CDR3 is TGCGCCAGCACCTACAGGGTCCAAGAGACCCAGTACTTC. The variable domain in full, completed from reference TRBV5-1 and TRBJ2-5, reads KAGVTQTPRYLIKTRGQQVTLSCSPISGHRSVSWYQQTPGQGLQFLFEYFSETQRNKGNFPGRFSGRQFSNSRSEMNVSTLELGDSALYLCASTYRVQETQYFGPGTRLLVL.

The chain carries TRBV5-1 and TRBJ2-1, with D uncertain. The CDR3 is 13 amino acids. V lost 5 bases and J lost 3, with 9 bases in between. CDR1 and CDR2 (germline): SGHRS, YFSETQ. The CDR3 loop is CASRVTLYNEQFF. The DNA for the CDR3 is TGCGCCAGCAGGGTGACACTCTACAATGAGCAGTTCTTC.

The chain employs TRBV7-2 and TRBJ1-6; 9 bases fit TRBD1. Trimming removed 3 bases from V and 0 bases from J; junction bases left unmatched: 9. The CDR3 runs to 19 residues. Germline assignment: CDR1 SGHTA and CDR2 FQGNSA. CDR3 region: CASSFRQGGQSSYNSPLHF. The DNA for the CDR3 is TGTGCCAGCAGCTTCAGACAGGGGGGTCAGAGCTCCTATAATTCACCCCTCCACTTT. Supplemented by reference TRBV7-2 and TRBJ1-6, the full variable domain reads GAGVSQSPSNKVTEKGKDVELRCDPISGHTALYWYRQSLGQGLEFLIYFQGNSAPDKSGLPSDRFSAERTGGSVSTLTIQRTQQEDSAVYLCASSFRQGGQSSYNSPLHFGNGTRLTVT.

This clonotype occurred a few times. Here the CDR3 DNA reads TGTGCCAGCTTTCTCGCGGGAGTCGACAATGAGCAGTTCTTC. Translated: CASFLAGVDNEQFF. V usage is TRBV2 and J usage is TRBJ2-1; 7 nucleotides agree with TRBD2. There are 14 residues in the CDR3. CDR1 SNHLY and CDR2 FYNNEI come from the germline V gene. The V and J ends lost 8 bases and 5 bases, in that order; junction bases with no gene match: 9.

This clonotype turned up a few times. CDR3 protein: CASSPARDRTQYF. In DNA, the CDR3 is TGTGCCAGCAGTCCGGCCAGGGACAGGACCCAGTACTTC. The chain couples TRBV7-2 to TRBJ2-5; TRBD1 aligns across 7 bases. CDR1 is SGHTA, CDR2 FQGNSA, per germline. This CDR3 spans 13 amino acids. J lost 7 bases, V lost 6 bases, and 8 bases had no gene match. The entire variable domain, with the rest obtained from reference TRBV7-2 and TRBJ2-5, is as follows: GAGVSQSPSNKVTEKGKDVELRCDPISGHTALYWYRQSLGQGLEFLIYFQGNSAPDKSGLPSDRFSAERTGGSVSTLTIQRTQQEDSAVYLCASSPARDRTQYFGPGTRLLVL.